This note documents a single T cell receptor beta chain sequence. Those who participated ranged in age from roughly 18 to 89 years and resided in under 25 US areas. Participant-given clinical history determined each cohort assignment. This sample is part of a study of blood T cell repertoires in COVID-19. Across the whole study: The United States, Italy and Spain provided the acute and convalescent COVID-19 samples.

Study processing details: Reference gene primer amplification in the assay estimated nucleated cell counts. The protocol was immunoSEQ multiplex PCR, while the TCRdb copy is restricted to in-frame clones and leaves out a portion. D and trimming come from the DNA, and the V and J calls and clone size come from that table. This sample has about 240,000 clones; roughly 89% occur once, and the top ten carry under 5%. Sequencing used PBMCs or T cells enriched from blood (not recorded which). This receptor was identified in a woman aged 25 to 39 who had recovered from COVID-19.

The CDR3 DNA sequence: TGTGCCACCAGTGATTTCCCCATTAGAGGGCCCCCCAATGAGCAGTTCTTC. As protein: CATSDFPIRGPPNEQFF. The gene calls are TRBV24-1 and TRBJ2-1; the D gene is possibly TRBD2 (5 bases). V was trimmed by 1 base and J by 6 bases, leaving 18 bases between them. The CDR3 has 17 amino acids. Germline CDR1 and CDR2: KGHDR and SFDVKD.